Sequencing of this T cell receptor beta chain was carried out in a study of T-cell reconstitution after alpha-beta-depleted transplantation in children. For TCRbeta, the library was prepared with unique molecular identifiers. TCRdb re-analysed the PCR reads in MiXCR, keeping a single row per CDR3 protein. The sample yields 490,000 or so distinct CDR3 sequences, approximately 12% seen once. The CDR3 sequence is 16 residues long. CDR1 is SGHDT, CDR2 YYEEEE, per germline. The V end was cut by 6 bases, the J end by 0 bases, with 19 bases between. This clonotype appeared a few times. The chain has TRBV5-6 and TRBJ2-7; weak D call: TRBD1 (6 bases). This clonotype originated in a human donor who donated a stem cell graft to a child with combined immunodeficiency. The material sequenced was PBMCs from the stem cell graft donor, taken from the stem cell graft. In DNA, the CDR3 is TGTGCCAGCACCCTGGGGGCCAGACTTTTCTCCTACGAGCAGTACTTC. Encoded protein: CASTLGARLFSYEQYF.